These 2 T cell receptor beta chains were all obtained from the same sample, sequenced in a study of response to subunit inactivated influenza vaccine. TCRdb used MiXCR to reprocess the RT-PCR reads, holding one entry per CDR3 protein. The data show roughly 760,000 distinct CDR3 sequences, with roughly 20% seen just once and more than 8.5% held by the top ten. Here the sequenced sample was PBMCs from blood, taken roughly 5 days after vaccination. Receptors were obtained from a man aged 50 or older who received an inactivated influenza vaccine.

As for this clonotype: A much larger clone is a single base away; this may be a read error. The chain joins TRBV7-6 to TRBJ2-6, with TRBD1 matching over 8 bases. This CDR3 spans 18 amino acids. In germline, CDR1 is SGHVS, CDR2 FNYEAQ. The CDR3 DNA sequence: TGTGGCAGCAGCTTAACGACAGGGGCCCCATCTGGGGCCAACGTCCTGACTTTC. Residues: CGSSLTTGAPSGANVLTF.

The CDR3 DNA sequence: TGTGCCAGCGACGGGACAGGGGCCAATGAGCAGTTCTTC. This sequence encodes CASDGTGANEQFF. The chain uses TRBV9 and TRBJ2-1; 10 bases are a match to TRBD1. Germline CDR1 reads SGDLS; CDR2 reads YYNGEE. V lost 7 bases, J lost 6 bases, and 4 bases stayed unmatched. The CDR3 has 13 residues.